Below, one T cell receptor (beta chain) is given with its context. The antigen is not known. The sample comes from a study of beta chain features in type 1 diabetes. Overall study context: In all, around 99 million sorted cells from all samples were analyzed.

Deletions cut 1 base from V and 3 bases from J, with 8 bases between. The length of the CDR3 is 14 residues. CDR1 and CDR2 (germline): SNHLY, FYNNEI. One heparinised draw of blood, averaging about 120 mL, came from each donor. Over 95% purity was reached by all sorted populations. The authors reverse transcribed all of the isolated RNA, so sequencing captured expressed TCRB transcripts. The data were produced by immunoSEQ multiplex PCR, yet TCRdb's version contains in-frame clones alone and is incomplete. The table has around 300,000 clones, over 12% seen once. Findings and caveats of the study: Compared to healthy donors, patients appeared to have naive, central memory and Treg TCRB repertoires that were more alike. The study found moderately but significantly shorter TCRB CDR3s in all four CD4+ subsets of Type 1 diabetes patients.

The sequence came from a man aged 18-30 years with type 1 diabetes. This chain joins TRBV2 and TRBJ2-3; tentative D call: TRBD1 (6 bases). The sample was naive CD4+ T cells from blood. The CDR3 is CASSEGGRTDTQYF. CDR3 DNA: TGTGCCAGCAGTGAAGGGGGGCGGACAGATACGCAGTATTTT. Combining the CDR3 with reference TRBV2 and TRBJ2-3 gives the whole variable domain EPEVTQTPSHQVTQMGQEVILRCVPISNHLYFYWYRQILGQKVEFLVSFYNNEISEKSEIFDDQFSVERPDGSNFTLKIRSTKLEDSAMYFCASSEGGRTDTQYFGPGTRLTVL.